This is a list of T cell receptor beta chains from one sample in a study of graft-versus-host responses after intestinal transplantation. The method was immunoSEQ multiplex PCR; TCRdb's version includes in-frame clones alone and lacks a portion of them. The repertoire holds more than 90,000 clones, around 90% seen once, with 0.2% to 0.25% in the top ten. Their specific antigens are unknown. The sample here was unstimulated CD4+ T cells sorted from spleen or lymph node cells, taken before transplant. These TCRs come from a human donor who was the organ donor for an intestinal transplant. Each CDR3 is given without its conserved first and last residue.

length	V	CDR3
14	TRBV27	ASTQTGTVNTGELF
11	TRBV10-1	ASSGDYHNEQF
13	TRBV5-1	ASSPTSGSYNEQF
11	TRBV30	ACDFVESEKLF
13	TRBV6-5	ASSRLRGNTGELF
12	TRBV7-9	ASSLAPNSYEQY
13	TRBV4-2	ASSQAGAGAYEQY
12	TRBV10-3	AISEWPGNTEAF
11	TRBV29-1	SGSFVGTFEQF
13	TRBV19	ASSSPRARGTEAF
19	TRBV10-1	ASSDCEQGVVGKKNDTEAF
11	TRBV19	ASSILRGETQY
11	TRBV5-4	ASSLEGIETQY
11	TRBV6-6	ASRTGGAKPQH
13	TRBV7-9	ASSTGGRAHYEQY
13	TRBV6-6	ASSRVTRSSYEQY
12	TRBV6-5	ASSYSRGTDTQY
10	TRBV13	ASSRRGSPLH
11	TRBV5-1	ASSWGQGKGYT
12	TRBV28	ASKSHAEFAEAF
13	TRBV12-5	ASGLVAGGTYEQY
11	TRBV29-1	SVGLAGVNEQF
9	TRBV11-2	ASSSERELF
15	TRBV27	ASRGLAGGTGANVLT
10	TRBV5-4	ASSSSRVGYT
13	TRBV5-8	ASALAGGYTGELF
11	TRBV19	ASSIARDQPQH
14	TRBV2	ASSEADRDFGNEQF